A selection of T cell receptor beta chains follows, all from one sample in a study of T cell responses to AZD1222 COVID-19 vaccine. Some clones are missing from TCRdb's copy, which holds only in-frame ones; the method was immunoSEQ multiplex PCR. The profile shows approximately 100,000 clones, 85% of them singletons. The sequencing used peripheral blood, collected 28 days after the second AZD1222 dose. These receptors came from an adult who received the AZD1222 COVID-19 vaccine. The conserved cysteine and the conserved F or W are not part of the CDR3 here. Some rows mark clone size as missing; the rest say once, few, many or name a class of expanded clone.

size	V	J	CDR3
.	TRBV3-1/TRBV3-2	TRBJ2-7	ASSPETSGVSWGSVEQY
.	TRBV10-3	TRBJ2-7	AISVGAREQY
.	TRBV2	TRBJ2-3	ASSEASDSLKY
.	TRBV9	TRBJ2-3	ASIKRTSGRPEADTQY
.	TRBV7-9	TRBJ2-1	ASSPGLRYNEQF
.	TRBV6-1	TRBJ2-7	AYRDPLGEQY
.	TRBV9	TRBJ2-2	ASSETSGNTGELF
.	TRBV12-3/TRBV12-4	TRBJ1-1	ASTVISEAF
.	TRBV7-9	TRBJ2-1	ASSPTLSSYNEQF
.	TRBV11-2	TRBJ1-2	ASSRRTANYGYT
.	TRBV19	TRBJ2-1	ASSITSALGNEQF
.	TRBV3-1/TRBV3-2	TRBJ1-4	ASSQGRNSNEKLF
.	TRBV24-1	TRBJ2-3	ATSDASGSGDTQY
.	TRBV30	TRBJ1-1	AWSYGGEAF
.	TRBV29-1	TRBJ2-5	SGGWLRAQETQY
few	TRBV28	TRBJ2-7	ASRAQTGTESSYEQY
.	TRBV19	TRBJ1-1	ASSSQNRGHTEAF
few	TRBV30	TRBJ1-1	AWSLQLNTEAF
.	TRBV5-1	TRBJ1-4	ASSDGTGVNEKLF
few	TRBV20-1	TRBJ2-7	SASRGLALSYEQY
.	TRBV19	TRBJ1-1	ASSIGANTEAF
.	TRBV12-5	TRBJ2-5	ASGLGLAGVQETQY
.	TRBV11-1	TRBJ1-1	ASSRGTDGAAF
.	TRBV6-2/TRBV6-3	TRBJ2-7	ASSYSKGQEGYEQY
.	TRBV29-1	TRBJ1-2	SVEEIQGAEGYT
.	TRBV6-2/TRBV6-3	TRBJ1-1	ASSLLGHQVTEAF
.	TRBV14	TRBJ1-1	ASRATGRTEAF
.	TRBV25-1	TRBJ2-7	ASSGIQGANEQY
.	TRBV6-5	TRBJ1-3	ASREASGNTIY
.	TRBV9	TRBJ2-3	ASSVALAVTDTQY
.	TRBV5-1	TRBJ1-1	ASSLVYRAGANTEAF
once	TRBV24-1	TRBJ2-3	ATSDGDRGDTQY
.	TRBV19	TRBJ2-5	ASHADRDQETQY
.	TRBV18	TRBJ1-5	ASSGGGEPQH
.	TRBV5-1	TRBJ2-3	ASSLDSASTDTQY
.	TRBV7-6	TRBJ2-7	ASIKVGRGHSSYEQY